This TCR beta chain was obtained from a study of vaccination and CD4 T cells after COVID-19. As for the study in general: Convalescent individuals exhibited SARS-CoV-2 positivity on nasal swab PCR, with about 9 mild and one severe presentation. Typically, post-vaccine samples were obtained a median approximately 74 days after dose two, within a range of 14 to 241.

Details on this clonotype: What it binds is not known.

An Oncomine TCR Beta short-read assay was used to sequence the DNA from cultured CD4+ T cells. From the PCR reads, TCRdb called clonotypes with MiXCR, one entry per CDR3 protein. This sample has roughly 8,200 distinct CDR3 sequences; 40% to 65% occur once, and the top ten carry approximately 40%. This CDR3 is built from 15 residues. Looked up from germline, CDR1 is LGHNA and CDR2 is YSLEER. The V segment lost 3 bases and the J segment 5 bases; nucleotides outside the gene matches: 9. Treatment defined: roughly ten-day PBMC culture with coronavirus spike peptide pools or control peptides (ViraFEST assay). Notes on the study in general: Median SARS-CoV-2-reactive clonotype numbers went up from approximately 21 to 38, but not significantly.

The sequenced material came from CD4+ T cells from blood, cultured in vitro. V is TRBV4-3 and J is TRBJ1-2; 7 bases line up with TRBD1. The sequence was obtained from a human donor who had recovered from COVID-19. The CDR3 DNA reads as TGCGCCAGCAGCCATGTCAGAGGGACAGAGTATGGCTACACCTTC. Translation gives CASSHVRGTEYGYTF.